These 19 T cell receptor beta chains were sequenced from one sample in a study of T cells in Graves' hyperthyroidism and ophthalmopathy. Using RNA transcripts as the source, TCR beta CDR3 regions were amplified. HTBI primers were employed in a first-round RT-PCR of the TCR CDR3. TCRdb reanalysed the multiplex PCR reads using MiXCR and keeps one entry per CDR3 protein. The sample carries about 480,000 distinct CDR3 sequences, under 15% recorded once. Material: blood. The receptors shown here come from a woman aged 18-30 years with Graves' hyperthyroidism.

The rearrangement links TRBV24-1 to TRBJ1-1; D is possibly TRBD1 (6 bases). There are 15 residues in the CDR3. V was shortened by 3 bases and J by 4 bases, with 14 bases between the two germline ends. CDR1 KGHDR and CDR2 SFDVKD come from the germline V gene. The CDR3 spells CATSDPNTGSTEAFF. CDR3 nucleotide sequence: TGTGCCACCAGTGATCCTAATACAGGGTCCACTGAAGCTTTCTTT.

This sequence joins TRBV6-1 and TRBJ2-1, with a tentative D call TRBD1 (5 bases). Germline CDR1 is MNHNS and CDR2 is SASEGT. This CDR3 is 14 amino acids long. Between the trimmed V and J ends, which lost 7 bases and 3 bases, there was a span of 13 bases. DNA of the CDR3: TGTGCCAGCACCACGGACAACCGCTACAATGAGCAGTTCTTC. Residues: CASTTDNRYNEQFF.

This clonotype was picked up many times. The gene calls are TRBV11-3 and TRBJ2-7; TRBD1 aligns across 9 bases. CDR1 is SGHNT, CDR2 YENEEA, per germline. V gave up 4 bases and J gave up 4 bases; unmatched junction bases: 8. CDR3 length: 15 amino acids. The CDR3 DNA reads as TGTGCCAGCAGCTCCCGAACAGGGGGCACGTACGAGCAGTACTTC. Translation gives CASSSRTGGTYEQYF.

This clonotype has more than one count but fewer than ten. V gene TRBV7-6 combines with J gene TRBJ1-2; 7 nucleotides align to TRBD1. V trimming: 1 base; J trimming: 8 bases; junction bases outside the gene matches: 4. Germline lookup yields CDR1 SGHVS and CDR2 FNYEAQ. The CDR3 covers 13 residues. The CDR3 loop reads CASSLEGGDGYTF. The CDR3 region has the DNA TGTGCCAGCAGCTTAGAAGGGGGCGACGGCTACACCTTC.

This clonotype has at least ten counts. The J gene is TRBJ2-1, the V gene TRBV12-3 or TRBV12-4; the D gene is possibly TRBD2 (5 bases). The CDR3 has 14 residues. V was clipped by 0 bases and J by 6 bases, with 9 bases between them. As DNA, the CDR3 is TGTGCCAGCAGTTTAGCGGGAGTAAGCAATGAGCAGTTCTTC. This codes for CASSLAGVSNEQFF.

This clonotype was picked up many times. This chain connects TRBV19 to TRBJ2-7, with TRBD2 matching 11 bases. Germline CDR1 LNHDA, CDR2 SQIVND (reference sequence). Trimming took 5 bases from V and 9 from J; bases not matched to a gene: 12. The CDR3 is 15 amino acids. The CDR3 loop reads CASSPLLAGGPSQYF. The CDR3 DNA reads as TGTGCCAGTAGTCCCCTCTTAGCGGGAGGGCCGTCGCAGTACTTC.

This clonotype was recorded at least ten times. The chain couples TRBV11-2 to TRBJ2-1; 12 nucleotides agree with TRBD2. The CDR3 covers 18 residues. CDR1 SGHAT and CDR2 FQNNGV come from the germline V gene. V lost 5 bases, J lost 5 bases, and 13 bases stayed unmatched. The CDR3 loop reads CASSLRLAGEGRDNEQFF. CDR3 bases: TGTGCCAGCAGCCTCCGACTAGCGGGAGAAGGTAGGGACAATGAGCAGTTCTTC.

This clonotype was seen repeatedly, ten times or more. V usage is TRBV29-1 and J usage is TRBJ2-3, with D maybe TRBD2 (6 bases). Germline V lookup: CDR1 SQVTM, CDR2 ANQGSEA. CDR3 length: 13 residues. The V gene lost 6 bases and the J gene lost 0 bases, with 10 bases spanning the gap. The CDR3 spells CSVRELSTDTQYF. DNA of the CDR3: TGCAGCGTCCGGGAGCTAAGCACAGATACGCAGTATTTT.

The chain carries TRBV4-1 and TRBJ2-5; maybe TRBD2 (6 bases). V was pared by 1 base and J by 9 bases, with 18 bases between. CDR3 length: 15 amino acids. Looked up from germline, CDR1 is MGHRA and CDR2 is YSYEKL. The CDR3 region has the DNA TGCGCCAGCAGCCAAGGAGGGTCTCGAGGGGAGGCCCAGTACTTC. It encodes CASSQGGSRGEAQYF.

This clonotype has at least ten counts. This sequence joins TRBV27 and TRBJ1-5; 11 nucleotides line up with TRBD1. V was clipped by 6 bases and J by 7 bases; unmatched bases: 5. This CDR3 contains 14 residues. CDR1 MNHEY and CDR2 SMNVEV come from the germline V gene (reference sequence). In nucleotides, the CDR3 is TGTGCCAGCAGCGCCGGGACAGGGGGACAGCCCCAGCATTTT. This codes for CASSAGTGGQPQHF.

In this sample, this clonotype turned up a few times. The chain uses TRBV9 and TRBJ2-2; perhaps TRBD2 as D (6 bases). V lost 0 bases and J lost 10, with 16 bases in between. Germline V CDR1 and CDR2: SGDLS, YYNGEE. This CDR3 comprises 15 residues. The CDR3 region has the DNA TGTGCCAGCAGCGTAGCTTGGGGGGATGGTGAGGAGCTGTTTTTT. Translated, it gives CASSVAWGDGEELFF.

This clonotype was observed a few times. The V and J genes are TRBV10-2 and TRBJ2-1, with TRBD1 identical over 7 bases. Per germline, CDR1 WSHSY and CDR2 SAAADI. The CDR3 is 14 amino acids. V shed 7 bases, J shed 3 bases, and the junction held 6 bases outside the gene matches. The CDR3 nucleotides read TGCGCCAGCATTTCGGACAGGAGCTACAATGAGCAGTTCTTC. Protein product: CASISDRSYNEQFF.

This clonotype was counted a few times. The chain couples TRBV20-1 to TRBJ1-2; the match to TRBD1 covers 7 bases. Germline CDR1 is DFQATT and CDR2 is SNEGSKA (reference sequence). The CDR3 is 18 residues long. V was pared by 0 bases and J by 0 bases, with 13 bases of the junction left unmatched. The CDR3: CSARDPISRDRANYGYTF. DNA of the CDR3: TGCAGTGCTAGAGATCCGATAAGTCGGGACAGAGCTAACTATGGCTACACCTTC.

The chain recombines TRBV10-1 with TRBJ2-1; possibly TRBD2 for D (6 bases). The CDR3 contains 16 residues. Germline CDR1 is WNHNN and CDR2 is SYGVQD (reference sequence). V lost 3 bases, J lost 8 bases, and 20 bases lay in between. CDR3: CASSERREVMVDEQFF. The CDR3 nucleotides are TGCGCCAGCAGTGAACGGCGGGAAGTCATGGTTGATGAGCAGTTCTTC.

In its sample, this clonotype was seen many times. CDR3 residues: CASSLAGTTYNEQFF. The CDR3 DNA follows: TGTGCCAGCAGCTTAGCCGGGACTACCTACAATGAGCAGTTCTTC. This chain links TRBV11-3 with TRBJ2-1; 7 nucleotides line up with TRBD2. Germline V gene lookup returns CDR1 SGHNT and CDR2 YENEEA. The J segment lost 2 bases and the V segment lost 1 base, leaving 2 bases of the junction unmatched. This CDR3 contains 15 residues.

This clonotype was recorded a few times. The chain employs TRBV5-4 and TRBJ2-1; no clear D. V lost 8 bases and J 14 bases, leaving 8 bases between the germline ends. Per germline, CDR1 SGHNT and CDR2 YYREEE (reference sequence). The CDR3 is 8 amino acids. The CDR3 is CASLKEFF. As DNA, the CDR3 is TGTGCCAGTCTCAAGGAGTTCTTC.

This clonotype was found a few times. The rearrangement joins TRBV9 to TRBJ2-1; 9 bases fit TRBD2. The CDR3 has 17 amino acids. Germline V gene lookup returns CDR1 SGDLS and CDR2 YYNGEE. V lost 4 bases to trimming and J lost 5 bases; unmatched junction nucleotides: 13. CDR3 DNA: TGTGCCAGCAGCCCCCGATTAGCGGGAGTGCCCAACAATGAGCAGTTCTTC. Encoded protein: CASSPRLAGVPNNEQFF.

This clonotype was found a few times. J is TRBJ1-1 and V is TRBV11-2; D not resolved. Germline CDR1 reads SGHAT; CDR2 reads FQNNGV. CDR3 length: 14 residues. Trimming cost V 5 bases and J 5 bases, with 15 bases left between them. Written as DNA, the CDR3 is TGTGCCAGCAGCGCACCACCGGGTGATACTGAAGCTTTCTTT. This gives the protein CASSAPPGDTEAFF.

This clonotype was counted ten times or more. V is TRBV11-2 and J is TRBJ2-4; D is perhaps TRBD2 (6 bases). CDR1 and CDR2 from the germline V gene are SGHAT and FQNNGV. This CDR3 has 13 amino acids. V was shortened by 8 bases and J by 2 bases, with 10 bases between the two germline ends. The CDR3 reads CASAGTSKNIQYF. The CDR3 nucleotides are TGTGCCAGCGCGGGGACGTCCAAAAACATTCAGTACTTC.